Only a few counts were recorded for the clone carrying this TCR beta chain. Its target is unknown. These data are taken from a study of regulatory T cells in long-lasting Graves disease. Germline V lookup: CDR1 SGHDN, CDR2 FVKESK. Trimming removed 3 bases at V and 4 bases at J, with 14 bases between. This CDR3 has 15 residues. General observations from the study: Not thyroid tissue but only peripheral blood was studied.

Researchers made TCR beta libraries by using iRepertoire HTBI primers and running Arm-PCR on CDR3 regions. Original processing methods: Throughout the samples, researchers identified 50 to 75 TRBV and some 14 TRBJ segments. TCRdb independently ran MiXCR on the multiplex PCR reads; one entry per CDR3 protein. What appears here as the V and J calls and clone size reflects TCRdb's work, not the paper's. The sample has 620,000 or so distinct CDR3 sequences, under 20% seen once; the top ten hold 18%. As to time point: newly diagnosed GD, antithyroid drugs for less than 3 months. Following extraction of RNA from PBMCs, that RNA was used to make the TCR library. Diagnosing Graves' disease relied on the American Thyroid Association guidelines. The sample was also linked to a second study, of T cells in Graves' hyperthyroidism and ophthalmopathy. That report adds: Ophthalmopathy was identified by the model a median roughly six months ahead of onset.

The sequenced sample was peripheral blood mononuclear cells (PBMCs), obtained at new diagnosis, from a patient treated with antithyroid drugs. The TCR was taken from a woman in her twenties or thirties with Graves disease. The chain employs TRBV14 and TRBJ2-3, with D hard to call. The CDR3 nucleotides read TGTGCCAGCAGCCAGATCCGGCAGGTCCCAGATACGCAGTATTTT. This codes for CASSQIRQVPDTQYF.